This T cell receptor beta chain is drawn from a study of blood T cell repertoires in COVID-19. About the research overall: From the United States, Italy and Spain came samples of acute and convalescent COVID-19. Nucleic acid was either cDNA or gDNA, and it came from T cells, B-cell-depleted T cells, or PBMCs.

Authors' methods: Scientists estimated how many nucleated cells there were by amplifying reference gene primers. Profiled with immunoSEQ multiplex PCR; TCRdb holds only in-frame clones, not every one. The V and J calls and the clone size are those of that table, but D and trimming were determined from the DNA. Here the sample spans about 32,000 clones, approximately 95% being singletons. Sample: peripheral blood. The TCR sequence derives from a male donor with active COVID-19.

CDR3 bases: TGTGCCAGCAGATTAGCGGTGAACACCGGGGAGCTGTTTTTT. Translating gives CASRLAVNTGELFF. The rearrangement links TRBV27 to TRBJ2-2, with D possibly TRBD2 on 6 matching bases. This CDR3 has 14 residues. CDR1 MNHEY and CDR2 SMNVEV come from the germline V gene (reference sequence). Trimming pared 6 bases from V and 1 base from J, leaving 9 bases between.